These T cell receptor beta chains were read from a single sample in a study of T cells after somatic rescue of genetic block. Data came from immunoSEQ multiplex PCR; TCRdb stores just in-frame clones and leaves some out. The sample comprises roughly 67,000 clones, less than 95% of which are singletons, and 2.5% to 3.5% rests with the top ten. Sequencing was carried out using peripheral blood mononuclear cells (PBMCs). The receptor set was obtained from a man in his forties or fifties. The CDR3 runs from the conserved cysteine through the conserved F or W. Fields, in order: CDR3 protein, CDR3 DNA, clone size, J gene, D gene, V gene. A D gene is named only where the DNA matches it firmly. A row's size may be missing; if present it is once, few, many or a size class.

CASQTGNTEAFF TGTGCCAGCCAAACGGGCAACACTGAAGCTTTCTTT NA TRBJ1-1 NA TRBV19
CASSLGQGVWTGELFF TGTGCCAGCAGCTTGGGGCAGGGGGTTTGGACCGGGGAGCTGTTTTTT NA TRBJ2-2 TRBD1 TRBV5-6
CASSSNRLGVETQYF TGTGCCAGCAGCTCAAACAGGTTGGGGGTCGAGACCCAGTACTTC NA TRBJ2-5 NA TRBV11-2
CASSVAGSEAFF TGTGCCAGCAGTGTGGCGGGGAGCGAAGCTTTCTTT NA TRBJ1-1 NA TRBV2
CSSLPDGSFGGEQFF TGCAGCTCACTCCCCGACGGGAGTTTTGGGGGTGAGCAGTTCTTC few TRBJ2-1 NA TRBV29-1
CASSLGLAGQLNSPLHF TGTGCCAGCAGCTTAGGGCTGGCAGGCCAATTAAATTCACCCCTCCACTTT once TRBJ1-6 NA TRBV7-8
CASSQSEGQADTQYF TGTGCCAGCAGCCAGTCAGAGGGGCAGGCAGATACGCAGTATTTT NA TRBJ2-3 NA TRBV7-6
CASSLLVAGGRSGELFF TGTGCCAGCAGCTTGCTGGTAGCGGGGGGGCGGTCCGGGGAGCTGTTTTTT NA TRBJ2-2 TRBD2 TRBV5-4
CASSPPGPQETQYF TGCGCCAGCAGCCCCCCCGGGCCTCAAGAGACCCAGTACTTC NA TRBJ2-5 NA TRBV4-1
CASRLQGTGELFF TGTGCAAGTCGCTTACAGGGCACCGGGGAGCTGTTTTTT NA TRBJ2-2 NA TRBV12-2
CSVEAWSGRYNEQFF TGCAGCGTTGAAGCGTGGAGCGGGAGGTACAATGAGCAGTTCTTC once TRBJ2-1 TRBD2 TRBV29-1
CASSRQHTGELFF TGTGCCAGCAGCCGACAGCACACCGGGGAGCTGTTTTTT NA TRBJ2-2 NA TRBV7-2
CASSGHGTSPYEQYF TGTGCCAGCAGCGGACACGGGACATCGCCCTACGAGCAGTACTTC NA TRBJ2-7 NA TRBV9
CASCSQGGDTEAFF TGTGCCAGCTGTTCTCAGGGCGGGGACACTGAAGCTTTCTTT NA TRBJ1-1 NA TRBV6-6
CASSHDRGLSYEQYF TGCGCCAGCAGCCACGACAGGGGACTTTCCTACGAGCAGTACTTC NA TRBJ2-7 TRBD1 TRBV5-1
CASSENQINQPQHF TGTGCCAGCAGTGAAAACCAGATCAATCAGCCCCAGCATTTT NA TRBJ1-5 NA TRBV2
CASSLSGGASYNEQFF TGTGCCAGCAGCTTGAGCGGGGGGGCCTCATACAATGAGCAGTTCTTC NA TRBJ2-1 TRBD2 TRBV5-4
CASSAHRVPAYEQYF TGTGCCAGCAGTGCACACAGGGTGCCCGCCTACGAGCAGTACTTC NA TRBJ2-7 NA TRBV6-5
CASTGTDNSPLHF TGCGCCAGCACGGGGACAGATAATTCACCCCTCCACTTT few TRBJ1-6 TRBD1 TRBV10-2
CASSQEGWGANTGELFF TGTGCCAGCAGCCAGGAGGGATGGGGGGCGAACACCGGGGAGCTGTTTTTT NA TRBJ2-2 NA TRBV4-2
CASRRTGINYEQYF TGTGCCAGCAGAAGGACAGGGATAAACTACGAGCAGTACTTC NA TRBJ2-7 TRBD1 TRBV6-1
CASSFWTGEAFF TGTGCCAGCAGCTTTTGGACAGGGGAGGCTTTCTTT NA TRBJ1-1 TRBD1 TRBV7-6
CASSYGRGFGYEQYF TGTGCCAGCAGTTACGGTCGGGGGTTCGGATACGAGCAGTACTTC NA TRBJ2-7 NA TRBV6-6
CAISEVAGRYGYTF TGTGCCATCAGTGAAGTTGCAGGCCGCTATGGCTACACCTTC NA TRBJ1-2 NA TRBV10-3
CASSDWGHLSNQPQHF TGTGCCAGCAGTGACTGGGGACATCTTAGCAATCAGCCCCAGCATTTT NA TRBJ1-5 NA TRBV6-4
CASSLAGELDTQYF TGTGCCAGCAGCCTAGCGGGAGAATTAGATACGCAGTATTTT NA TRBJ2-3 TRBD2 TRBV6-5
CAISESYDYQSSYNEQFF TGTGCCATCAGTGAGTCTTACGACTATCAAAGCTCCTACAATGAGCAGTTCTTC NA TRBJ2-1 NA TRBV10-3
CASLVGGAQNTEAFF TGTGCCAGCCTCGTCGGGGGGGCCCAGAACACTGAAGCTTTCTTT NA TRBJ1-1 NA TRBV28
CASSLVQGGETQYF TGTGCCAGCAGCTTAGTACAGGGGGGGGAGACCCAGTACTTC NA TRBJ2-5 NA TRBV7-8
CASSGHGTSRAGANVLTF TGTGCCAGCAGCGGGCACGGGACTTCCCGTGCTGGGGCCAACGTCCTGACTTTC NA TRBJ2-6 NA TRBV21-1
CASSLMGQQETQYF TGTGCCAGCAGCTTAATGGGACAACAAGAGACCCAGTACTTC NA TRBJ2-5 NA TRBV11-2
CASSYSAGGYNEQFF TGTGCCAGCAGTTACAGTGCAGGGGGGTACAATGAGCAGTTCTTC NA TRBJ2-1 NA TRBV6-5
CASSEVPGFLANTIYF TGTGCCAGCAGTGAAGTGCCTGGATTCCTGGCAAACACCATATATTTT NA TRBJ1-3 NA TRBV6-1
CASSQEVDSLWVANYGYTF TGCGCCAGCAGCCAAGAAGTCGACTCCCTTTGGGTAGCTAACTACGGCTACACCTTC NA TRBJ1-2 NA TRBV4-1
CASSSRDREEGNGYTF TGTGCCAGTAGTTCCCGGGACAGGGAGGAGGGCAACGGCTACACCTTC NA TRBJ1-2 TRBD1 TRBV19
CSAKAETQYF TGCAGTGCTAAGGCGGAGACCCAGTACTTC NA TRBJ2-5 NA TRBV20-1
CASSLQGYTEAFF TGTGCCAGCAGCCTACAGGGGTACACTGAAGCTTTCTTT NA TRBJ1-1 TRBD1 TRBV7-3
CSARLDYGYTF TGCAGTGCAAGATTGGACTATGGCTACACCTTC NA TRBJ1-2 NA TRBV20-1
CASMLASERTGELFF TGTGCCAGCATGTTGGCTAGCGAACGCACCGGGGAGCTGTTTTTT once TRBJ2-2 NA TRBV28
CASSPPGGGYTF TGTGCCAGCAGTCCCCCGGGGGGGGGCTACACCTTC NA TRBJ1-2 NA TRBV27
CASSAGTSPETQYF TGTGCCAGCTCAGCAGGGACTAGCCCCGAGACCCAGTACTTC NA TRBJ2-5 TRBD2 TRBV18
CASSLSQGSYEQYF TGCGCCAGCAGCTTGTCACAGGGATCCTACGAGCAGTACTTC NA TRBJ2-7 NA TRBV5-1
CASSYRETNYGYTF TGTGCCAGCAGTTACAGGGAGACTAACTATGGCTACACCTTC NA TRBJ1-2 NA TRBV6-5
CASSELAGGETQYF TGTGCCAGCAGTGAATTGGCAGGTGGGGAGACCCAGTACTTC NA TRBJ2-5 NA TRBV2
CASSQDLAGATYEQYF TGCGCCAGCAGCCAAGATTTGGCAGGGGCAACCTACGAGCAGTACTTC NA TRBJ2-7 NA TRBV4-3
CASSEAYGVGYGYTF TGTGCCAGCAGTGAAGCTTACGGGGTTGGCTATGGCTACACCTTC NA TRBJ1-2 NA TRBV6-1
CASSQVLGGDTQYF TGCGCCAGCAGCCAAGTCCTCGGGGGAGATACGCAGTATTTT NA TRBJ2-3 NA TRBV4-1
CASSVDWAGGGGELFF TGTGCCAGCAGCGTAGATTGGGCGGGAGGAGGCGGGGAGCTGTTTTTT NA TRBJ2-2 TRBD2 TRBV9
CASSNPGQGSYEQYF TGTGCCAGTAGTAACCCGGGACAGGGGTCCTACGAGCAGTACTTC few TRBJ2-7 TRBD1 TRBV19
CASSRGGTGSNEQFF TGCGCCAGCTCCCGAGGGGGGACAGGGTCCAATGAGCAGTTCTTC NA TRBJ2-1 TRBD1 TRBV10-1